A selection of T cell receptor beta chains follows, all from one sample in a study of OX40 agonist ivuxolimab in advanced cancers. Here immunoSEQ multiplex PCR was the method, and the copy in TCRdb shows in-frame clones only, minus some. Of 84,000 or so clones in the sample, approximately 88% were seen once. Sequenced here: CD4+ or CD8+ T cells sorted from blood, sampled in a trial of the OX40 agonist ivuxolimab. The receptor source for this set is an adult with an advanced solid tumor such as melanoma, head and neck, liver or kidney cancer. Both conserved end residues are part of each CDR3. The D gene is left open where the match is weak. Size values are once, few and many counts, or a class for expanded clones, and some rows have none.

v_gene: TRBV11-1
d_gene: NA
j_gene: TRBJ1-1
abundance: NA
CDR3nt: TGTGCCAGCAGCTTAGGGGTGGCCAGAGTTGAAGCTTTCTTT
CDR3aa: CASSLGVARVEAFF

v_gene: TRBV5-1
d_gene: NA
j_gene: TRBJ1-2
abundance: NA
CDR3nt: TGCGCCAGCAGCTCTAGGGTGGACTATGGCTACACCTTC
CDR3aa: CASSSRVDYGYTF

v_gene: TRBV5-1
d_gene: NA
j_gene: TRBJ2-2
abundance: once
CDR3nt: TGCGCCAGCAGCTTGGAGATTTTTGGACGAGGCTACAGAACGAACACCGGGGAGCTGTTTTTT
CDR3aa: CASSLEIFGRGYRTNTGELFF

v_gene: TRBV19
d_gene: TRBD1
j_gene: TRBJ2-6
abundance: NA
CDR3nt: TGTGCCAGTAGTGTCGGACAGGGGAATTCAGGGGCCAACGTCCTGACTTTC
CDR3aa: CASSVGQGNSGANVLTF

v_gene: TRBV4-2
d_gene: TRBD2
j_gene: TRBJ2-1
abundance: NA
CDR3nt: TGTGCCAGCAGCCAAGATGGGACTATCGATGAGCAGTTCTTC
CDR3aa: CASSQDGTIDEQFF

v_gene: TRBV2
d_gene: NA
j_gene: TRBJ2-1
abundance: NA
CDR3nt: TGTGCCAGCAGTGAATCCGGGTTTGAGCAGTTCTTC
CDR3aa: CASSESGFEQFF

v_gene: TRBV28
d_gene: TRBD1
j_gene: TRBJ2-7
abundance: once
CDR3nt: TGTGCCAGCAGTTTTGTGGACAGGGGACGCGAGCAGTACTTC
CDR3aa: CASSFVDRGREQYF

v_gene: TRBV6-1
d_gene: NA
j_gene: TRBJ2-7
abundance: NA
CDR3nt: TGTGCCAGCACGGACCACTACGAGCAGTACTTC
CDR3aa: CASTDHYEQYF

v_gene: TRBV29-1
d_gene: NA
j_gene: TRBJ1-1
abundance: NA
CDR3nt: TGCAGCGTTGGGGGGGCTATGAACACTGAAGCTTTCTTT
CDR3aa: CSVGGAMNTEAFF

v_gene: TRBV5-8
d_gene: NA
j_gene: TRBJ1-6
abundance: NA
CDR3nt: TGTGCCAGCAGCTTGTCTCCCTCCGGGAATAATTCACCCCTCCACTTT
CDR3aa: CASSLSPSGNNSPLHF

v_gene: TRBV7-2
d_gene: TRBD2
j_gene: TRBJ2-5
abundance: NA
CDR3nt: TGTGCCAGCGTAGCGGGGGGTCTCCAAGAGACCCAGTACTTC
CDR3aa: CASVAGGLQETQYF

v_gene: TRBV11-2
d_gene: NA
j_gene: TRBJ1-6
abundance: NA
CDR3nt: TGTGCCAGCAGCTCCCAGGAGGCCAATTCACCCCTCCACTTT
CDR3aa: CASSSQEANSPLHF

v_gene: TRBV28
d_gene: NA
j_gene: TRBJ1-1
abundance: NA
CDR3nt: TGTGCCAGCAGTCTCCTCGGACACTACGAAGCTTTCTTT
CDR3aa: CASSLLGHYEAFF

v_gene: TRBV6-5
d_gene: TRBD1
j_gene: TRBJ1-2
abundance: NA
CDR3nt: TGTGCCAGCAGTCCGACAGGGGGCCACTATGGCTACACCTTC
CDR3aa: CASSPTGGHYGYTF

v_gene: TRBV6-1
d_gene: TRBD1
j_gene: TRBJ1-2
abundance: NA
CDR3nt: TGTGCCAGCAGTGAAGCCGACAGGGCGGGCGGCTACACCTTC
CDR3aa: CASSEADRAGGYTF

v_gene: TRBV19
d_gene: TRBD1
j_gene: TRBJ2-1
abundance: few
CDR3nt: TGTGCCAGTAAAAGGACAGGGAACAATGAGCAGTTCTTC
CDR3aa: CASKRTGNNEQFF

v_gene: TRBV5-4
d_gene: NA
j_gene: TRBJ1-1
abundance: NA
CDR3nt: TGTGCCAGCAGCTTGGTTGGACGGAGGGGGAACACTGAAGCTTTCTTT
CDR3aa: CASSLVGRRGNTEAFF

v_gene: TRBV5-6
d_gene: NA
j_gene: TRBJ2-1
abundance: NA
CDR3nt: TGTGCCAGCATTAACCTGCGAACAGGACGCTACAATGAGCAGTTCTTC
CDR3aa: CASINLRTGRYNEQFF

v_gene: TRBV28
d_gene: NA
j_gene: TRBJ1-5
abundance: few
CDR3nt: TGTGCCAGCACCTCCCCCCAGGGCAATCAGCCCCAGCATTTT
CDR3aa: CASTSPQGNQPQHF

v_gene: TRBV29-1
d_gene: TRBD2
j_gene: TRBJ2-5
abundance: NA
CDR3nt: TGCAGCGTTGGGATTAGCGGGGAAGAGACCCAGTACTTC
CDR3aa: CSVGISGEETQYF